This is a list of T cell receptor beta chains from one sample in a study of blood T cell repertoires in COVID-19. Clones were read by immunoSEQ multiplex PCR, and TCRdb kept only the in-frame ones, dropping some. Here the sample spans roughly 240,000 clones, roughly 85% being singletons. The sequencing sample was made of PBMCs or T cells enriched from blood (not recorded which). These receptors came from a woman aged 45-65 years with acute COVID-19. Each CDR3 is given with its conserved first and last residue. Each record gives: D gene, J gene, V gene, clone size, CDR3 protein, CDR3 DNA. D genes are given only for firm matches. Size tells how often a clone was seen (once, few, many) or the class of an expanded clone, and some rows leave it out.

D: .
J: TRBJ2-3
V: TRBV30
size: .
CDR3: CAWSVNSGDTQYF
DNA: TGTGCCTGGAGTGTGAACAGTGGAGATACGCAGTATTTT

D: TRBD1
J: TRBJ1-1
V: TRBV29-1
size: .
CDR3: CSVSTGAPRTEAFF
DNA: TGCAGCGTATCTACAGGGGCCCCGAGGACTGAAGCTTTCTTT

D: TRBD2
J: TRBJ2-5
V: TRBV5-1
size: many
CDR3: CASSSSTRGGRETQYF
DNA: TGCGCCAGCAGCTCTAGTACCCGGGGGGGCCGGGAGACCCAGTACTTC

D: .
J: TRBJ1-4
V: TRBV9
size: once
CDR3: CASSVGGRAEKLFF
DNA: TGTGCCAGCAGCGTAGGCGGGCGTGCTGAAAAACTGTTTTTT

D: .
J: TRBJ1-1
V: TRBV5-1
size: few
CDR3: CASTPKDFGGTEAFF
DNA: TGCGCCAGCACCCCGAAGGACTTCGGTGGCACTGAAGCTTTCTTT

D: TRBD2
J: TRBJ2-7
V: TRBV5-1
size: .
CDR3: CASSLSGLADTYEQYF
DNA: TGCGCCAGCAGCTTATCGGGACTAGCGGATACCTACGAGCAGTACTTC

D: .
J: TRBJ1-2
V: TRBV25-1
size: .
CDR3: CASSEVYSNYGYTF
DNA: TGTGCCAGCAGTGAGGTCTATTCTAACTATGGCTACACCTTC

D: TRBD2
J: TRBJ2-1
V: TRBV6-5
size: few
CDR3: CASSLTSGPYNEQFF
DNA: TGTGCCAGCAGTTTGACTAGCGGGCCTTACAATGAGCAGTTCTTC

D: .
J: TRBJ1-6
V: TRBV6-5
size: .
CDR3: CASTREVKLPLHF
DNA: TGTGCCAGCACTCGGGAGGTAAAGTTACCCCTCCACTTT

D: TRBD1
J: TRBJ1-2
V: TRBV29-1
size: .
CDR3: CSVDRGGYGYTF
DNA: TGCAGCGTAGACAGGGGAGGCTATGGCTACACCTTC

D: TRBD1
J: TRBJ2-2
V: TRBV6-2/TRBV6-3
size: once
CDR3: CASSRRDSSSNTGELFF
DNA: TGTGCCAGCAGCCGCCGGGACAGCTCTTCCAACACCGGGGAGCTGTTTTTT

D: .
J: TRBJ2-1
V: TRBV7-2
size: .
CDR3: CASSTHPLALNEQFF
DNA: TGTGCCAGCAGCACCCACCCTCTAGCTTTAAATGAGCAGTTCTTC

D: .
J: TRBJ1-6
V: TRBV7-6
size: .
CDR3: CASSLSDINNSPLHF
DNA: TGTGCCAGCAGCTTAAGTGACATCAATAATTCACCCCTCCACTTT

D: .
J: TRBJ1-2
V: TRBV7-2
size: .
CDR3: CASSPEADTNYGYTF
DNA: TGTGCCAGCAGCCCAGAGGCCGATACCAACTATGGCTACACCTTC

D: .
J: TRBJ1-6
V: TRBV2
size: once
CDR3: CASSPSTGVISPLHF
DNA: TGTGCCAGCAGCCCGAGTACGGGTGTGATTTCACCCCTCCACTTT

D: TRBD1
J: TRBJ1-1
V: TRBV7-8
size: once
CDR3: CASSLPTGGGTEAFF
DNA: TGTGCCAGCAGCTTACCTACAGGGGGTGGGACTGAAGCTTTCTTT

D: .
J: TRBJ2-6
V: TRBV6-2/TRBV6-3
size: .
CDR3: CASSTTGSGANVLTF
DNA: TGTGCCAGCAGTACTACAGGGTCTGGGGCCAACGTCCTGACTTTC